The clone carrying this T cell receptor beta chain was recorded only once. Other DNA sequences in this specimen translate into the identical CDR3. This specimen comes from a study of blood T cell repertoires in COVID-19. On the study more broadly: Sites in the United States, Italy and Spain provided acute and convalescent COVID-19 samples. PBMCs, B-cell-depleted T cells, or T cells were the source of the cDNA or gDNA that made up the material.

CDR1 and CDR2 (germline): SGHTA, FQGNSA. Trimming cost V 3 bases and J 2 bases; bases outside gene matches: 0. CDR3 size: 13 residues. Under the authors' procedure: Estimation of nucleated cell counts was performed using reference gene primer amplification. Profiling relied on immunoSEQ multiplex PCR, and the TCRdb table lists in-frame clones only, not all of them. Clone size and V and J calls were adopted from that table, with D and trimming inferred from the DNA. Of some 300,000 clones in the sample, about 88% were seen once. This clonotype was obtained from a man in his 70s with acute or convalescent COVID-19. The source material was peripheral blood. The chain recombines TRBV7-2 with TRBJ1-2; 7 bases line up with TRBD1. The CDR3 here is CASSLGQNYGYTF. The CDR3 nucleotides are TGTGCCAGCAGCTTGGGACAGAACTATGGCTACACCTTC.